The TCR beta chain described here comes from a study of response to subunit inactivated influenza vaccine. J gave up 0 bases and V 5 bases, and 13 bases lay outside the gene matches. In germline, CDR1 is MNHEY, CDR2 SVGEGT. CDR3 length: 20 amino acids. MiXCR was run by TCRdb on the RT-PCR reads, yielding one entry per CDR3 protein. The data hold some 540,000 distinct CDR3 sequences, with under 30% observed a single time. The same data also contributed to another study, on T cells expressing NK-cell markers. As reported in that work: Production of TCR beta cDNA relied on 5'RACE template switching with UMIs. In a handful of donors, dominant CD3+CD56+NKG2C+ clones formed roughly 1.0-7.5% of CD8+ cells. Among a handful of donors, these clonotypes also ranked first in the CD3+CD56-NKG2C+ fraction.

The TCR sequence derives from a man aged 50-59 years who received an inactivated influenza vaccine. This chain joins TRBV6-2 or TRBV6-3 and TRBJ2-1, with 13 bases aligning to TRBD2. The sample in question was CD4+ T cells sorted from PBMCs, obtained 11 to 12 days after vaccination. CDR3 sequence (DNA): TGTGCCAGCAGTCCCCGCACCGGGACTAGCGGGAATTTCTCCTACAATGAGCAGTTCTTC. It is translated as CASSPRTGTSGNFSYNEQFF.